This T cell receptor beta chain was captured in a study of cytomegalovirus exposure and HLA in healthy donors. Germline trimming cut 5 bases from V and 2 bases from J; bases unmatched to any gene: 5. CDR3 length equals 14 residues. The germline gives CDR1 MDHEN, CDR2 SYDVKM. General study findings and limits: Associated with cytomegalovirus, according to the listing, were approximately 160 TCR beta chains. An analysis that was carried out later associated approximately 15,000 TCR beta sequences with HLA alleles at 0.05 false discovery rate. Specific recognition of CMV antigens was confirmed in vitro for three chains (all CMV-associated). When analyzed later, the rates of TCR association showed variation by HLA locus, with DRB1 the most and HLA-C the fewest.

Concerning this clone: The antigen is undetermined.

The PCR employed 60 Vbeta primers together with 13 Jbeta primers. The method was immunoSEQ multiplex PCR; TCRdb's version includes in-frame clones alone and lacks a portion of them. The sample holds some 200,000 clones, around 77% seen once. This TCR derives from a female donor in good health and CMV-seronegative. The chain couples TRBV28 to TRBJ2-5; 7 bases are a match to TRBD1. The sample consisted of PBMCs. The CDR3 spells CASSIGTAQETQYF. In DNA form, the CDR3 reads TGTGCCAGCAGTATCGGGACAGCTCAAGAGACCCAGTACTTC.